Listed here is a single T cell receptor beta chain. This clonotype occurred many times. No antigen is known for it. No qualities accompany the bases; no much larger clone lies one base away. Compared with germline, V lacks 4 bases and J lacks 0 bases; bases without a gene match: 3. From the cysteine up to the phenylalanine, the CDR3 has a length of 15 residues. CDR3 DNA only is kept here, 45 bases in frame from base 1. The germline V gene specifies SGHRS as CDR1 and YFSETQ as CDR2. This entry belongs to a study of CD8 T cells in ankylosing spondylitis (TCRdb year 2017). Context from the whole study: The study set out to find disease-linked TCR variants by profiling T cell receptor beta repertoires in ankylosing spondylitis patients and healthy donors. The whole study cohort included about a hundred healthy donors and 25 ankylosing spondylitis patients. Peripheral blood was sampled, and synovial fluid was additionally collected from ankylosing spondylitis patients. Points the paper makes about the study in general: Some motif variants were previously reported in synovial fluid and blood of reactive arthritis patients, suggesting common disease-initiation mechanisms. A CD8+ phenotype was shown by the disease-linked clones, which were found at relatively low frequencies in peripheral blood. The disease-linked clones were reported to be significantly enriched in matched synovial fluid samples from ankylosing spondylitis patients. Blood from ankylosing spondylitis patients appeared to be characterized by a TCR beta motif composed of eight or nine highly homologous amino acid variants.

The sequencer listed for this sample is Illumina HiSeq 2500. Quantitative 5'-RACE with molecular barcodes was the method used to prepare the TCR beta libraries. The authors processed their data as follows. A new computational method based on a probabilistic model of VDJ rearrangement was used to identify disease-linked TCR variants. The public reads were reprocessed in TCRdb via fastp at Q25 and MiXCR, keeping in-frame beta chains. CDR3 protein sequences are deduplicated, and each keeps its most common genes and DNA. TCRdb's processing, not the study's, gives the V and J calls here. The sample contains approximately 300,000 distinct CDR3 sequences, 8% of them found a single time. The ten most abundant clones make up roughly 15% of the sample.

Recombination connected TRBV5-1 to TRBJ2-2; 7 junctional bases match TRBD2. This sequence was found in a male donor with ankylosing spondylitis. Sequencing was done on a sample of blood, either unsorted or a sorted T cell fraction (not recorded which). Read as DNA, the sequence is TGCGCCAGCAGCCCCCGGGGGGCGAACACCGGGGAGCTGTTTTTT. The translation is CASSPRGANTGELFF. The full variable domain, completed from the reference TRBV5-1 and TRBJ2-2 proteins outside the CDR3, reads KAGVTQTPRYLIKTRGQQVTLSCSPISGHRSVSWYQQTPGQGLQFLFEYFSETQRNKGNFPGRFSGRQFSNSRSEMNVSTLELGDSALYLCASSPRGANTGELFFGEGSRLTVL.